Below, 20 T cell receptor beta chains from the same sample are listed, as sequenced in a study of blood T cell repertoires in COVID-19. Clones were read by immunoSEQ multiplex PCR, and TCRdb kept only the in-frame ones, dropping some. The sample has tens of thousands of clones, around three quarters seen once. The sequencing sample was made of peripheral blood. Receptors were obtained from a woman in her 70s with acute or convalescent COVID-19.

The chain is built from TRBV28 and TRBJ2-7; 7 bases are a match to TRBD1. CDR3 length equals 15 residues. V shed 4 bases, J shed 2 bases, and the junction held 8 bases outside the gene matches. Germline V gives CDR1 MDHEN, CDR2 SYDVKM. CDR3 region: CASSYITGTAYEQYF. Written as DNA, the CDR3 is TGTGCCAGCAGTTATATAACCGGGACAGCCTACGAGCAGTACTTC.

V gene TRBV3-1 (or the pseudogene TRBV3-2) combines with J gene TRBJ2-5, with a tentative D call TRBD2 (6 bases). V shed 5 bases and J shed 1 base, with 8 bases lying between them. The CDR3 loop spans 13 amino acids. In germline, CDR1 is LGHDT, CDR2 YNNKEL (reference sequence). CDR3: CASSGGSQETQYF. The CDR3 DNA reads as TGTGCCAGCAGCGGGGGGTCCCAAGAGACCCAGTACTTC.

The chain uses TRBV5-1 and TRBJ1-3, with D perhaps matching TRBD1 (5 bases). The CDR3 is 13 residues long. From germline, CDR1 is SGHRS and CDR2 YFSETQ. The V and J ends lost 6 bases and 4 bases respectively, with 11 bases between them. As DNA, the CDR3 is TGCGCCAGCATGGAGGGGAGCGGAAACACCATATATTTT. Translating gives CASMEGSGNTIYF.

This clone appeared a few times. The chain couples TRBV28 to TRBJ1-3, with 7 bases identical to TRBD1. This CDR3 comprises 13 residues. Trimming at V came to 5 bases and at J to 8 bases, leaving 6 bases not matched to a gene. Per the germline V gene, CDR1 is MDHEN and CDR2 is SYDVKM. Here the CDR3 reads CASSVTGSYTIYF. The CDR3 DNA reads TGTGCCAGCAGTGTGACAGGGTCGTACACCATATATTTT.

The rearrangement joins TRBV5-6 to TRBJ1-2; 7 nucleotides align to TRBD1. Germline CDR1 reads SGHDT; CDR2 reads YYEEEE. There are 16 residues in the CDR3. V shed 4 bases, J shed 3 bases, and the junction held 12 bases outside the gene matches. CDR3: CASSPGQIGLDYGYTF. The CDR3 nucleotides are TGTGCCAGCAGCCCGGGACAGATTGGATTGGACTATGGCTACACCTTC.

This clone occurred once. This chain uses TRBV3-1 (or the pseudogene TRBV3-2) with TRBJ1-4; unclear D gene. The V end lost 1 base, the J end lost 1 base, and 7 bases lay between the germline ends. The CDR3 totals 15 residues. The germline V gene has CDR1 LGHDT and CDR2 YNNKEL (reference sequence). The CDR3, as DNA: TGTGCCAGCAGCCAAGCTTTCAGAACTAATGAAAAACTGTTTTTT. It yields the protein CASSQAFRTNEKLFF.

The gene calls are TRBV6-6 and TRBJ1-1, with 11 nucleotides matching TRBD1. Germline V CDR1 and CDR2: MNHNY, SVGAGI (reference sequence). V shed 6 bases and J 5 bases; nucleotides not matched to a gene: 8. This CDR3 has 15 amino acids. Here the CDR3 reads CASSARTGGGTEAFF. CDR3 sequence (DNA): TGTGCCAGCAGCGCCCGGACAGGGGGCGGGACTGAAGCTTTCTTT.

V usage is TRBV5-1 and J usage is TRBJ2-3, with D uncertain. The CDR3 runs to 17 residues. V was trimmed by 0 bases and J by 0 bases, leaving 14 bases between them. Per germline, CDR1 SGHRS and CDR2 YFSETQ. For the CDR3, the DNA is TGCGCCAGCAGCTTGGGGTCGGGTCCCCTTAGCACAGATACGCAGTATTTT. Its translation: CASSLGSGPLSTDTQYF.

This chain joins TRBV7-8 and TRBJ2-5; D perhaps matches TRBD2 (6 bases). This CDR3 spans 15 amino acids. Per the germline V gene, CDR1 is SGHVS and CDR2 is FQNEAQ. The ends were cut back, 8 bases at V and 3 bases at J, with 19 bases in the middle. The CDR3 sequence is CASSKRRGGEETQYF. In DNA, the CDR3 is TGTGCCAGCTCGAAGAGGCGGGGTGGGGAAGAGACCCAGTACTTC.

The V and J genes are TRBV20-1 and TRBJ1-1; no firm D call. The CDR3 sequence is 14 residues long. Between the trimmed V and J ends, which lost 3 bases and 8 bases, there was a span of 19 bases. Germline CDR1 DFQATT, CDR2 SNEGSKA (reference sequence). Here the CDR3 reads CSASSLPGEREAFF. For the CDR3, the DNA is TGCAGTGCTAGTTCGCTGCCGGGAGAGCGGGAAGCTTTCTTT.

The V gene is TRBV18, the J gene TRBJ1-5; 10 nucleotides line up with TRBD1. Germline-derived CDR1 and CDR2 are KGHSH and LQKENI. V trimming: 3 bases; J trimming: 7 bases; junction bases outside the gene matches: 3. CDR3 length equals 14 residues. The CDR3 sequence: CASSPGTGEQPQHF. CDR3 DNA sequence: TGTGCCAGCTCACCCGGGACAGGGGAACAGCCCCAGCATTTT.

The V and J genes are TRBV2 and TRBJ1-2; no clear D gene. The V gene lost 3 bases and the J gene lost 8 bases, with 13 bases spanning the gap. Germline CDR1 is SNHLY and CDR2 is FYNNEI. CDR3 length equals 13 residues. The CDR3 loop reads CASSDGRRGGYTF. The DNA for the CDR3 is TGTGCCAGCAGTGACGGCAGGCGGGGAGGCTACACCTTC.

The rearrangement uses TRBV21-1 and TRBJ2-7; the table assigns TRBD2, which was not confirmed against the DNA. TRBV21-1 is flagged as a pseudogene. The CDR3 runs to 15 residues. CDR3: CASSARNYSPYEQYF. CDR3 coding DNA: TGTGCCAGCAGCGCGCGAAATTATTCGCCCTACGAGCAGTACTTC.

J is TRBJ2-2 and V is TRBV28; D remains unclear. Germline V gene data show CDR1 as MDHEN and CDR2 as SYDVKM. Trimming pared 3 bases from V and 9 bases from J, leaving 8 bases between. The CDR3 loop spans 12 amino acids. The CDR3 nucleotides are TGTGCCAGCAGTTTTTCATCCCGGGAGCTGTTTTTT. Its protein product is CASSFSSRELFF.

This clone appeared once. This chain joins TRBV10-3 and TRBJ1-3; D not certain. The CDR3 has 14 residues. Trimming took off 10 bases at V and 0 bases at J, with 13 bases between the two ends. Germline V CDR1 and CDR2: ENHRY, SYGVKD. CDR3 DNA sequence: TGTGCCAGCAACCCTTTTAGCTCTGGAAACACCATATATTTT. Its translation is CASNPFSSGNTIYF.

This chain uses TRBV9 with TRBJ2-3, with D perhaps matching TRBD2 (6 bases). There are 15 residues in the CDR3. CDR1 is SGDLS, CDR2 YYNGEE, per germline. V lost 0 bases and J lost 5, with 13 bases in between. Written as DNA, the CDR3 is TGTGCCAGCAGCGTAGGTTTACTAGCCGGAGATACGCAGTATTTT. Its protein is CASSVGLLAGDTQYF.

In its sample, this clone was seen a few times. The CDR3 loop reads CASSPRGNTEAFF. CDR3 coding DNA: TGTGCCAGCAGCCCCCGGGGGAACACTGAAGCTTTCTTT. The chain joins TRBV21-1 to TRBJ1-1. TRBV21-1 is recorded as a pseudogene. CDR3 size: 13 residues.

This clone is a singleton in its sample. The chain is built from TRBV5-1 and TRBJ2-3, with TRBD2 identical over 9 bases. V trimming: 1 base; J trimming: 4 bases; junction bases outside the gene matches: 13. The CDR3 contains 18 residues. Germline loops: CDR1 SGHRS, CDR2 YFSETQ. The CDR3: CASSLPGPSGDIADTQYF. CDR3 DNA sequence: TGCGCCAGCAGCTTGCCCGGCCCTAGCGGGGATATAGCAGATACGCAGTATTTT.

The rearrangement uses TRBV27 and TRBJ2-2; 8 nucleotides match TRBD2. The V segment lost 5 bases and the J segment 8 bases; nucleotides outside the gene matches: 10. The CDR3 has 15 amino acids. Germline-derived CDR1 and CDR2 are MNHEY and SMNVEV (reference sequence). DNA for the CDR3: TGTGCCAGCAGTCTAGGATACCGGGGGGGAGGGGAGCTGTTTTTT. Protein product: CASSLGYRGGGELFF.

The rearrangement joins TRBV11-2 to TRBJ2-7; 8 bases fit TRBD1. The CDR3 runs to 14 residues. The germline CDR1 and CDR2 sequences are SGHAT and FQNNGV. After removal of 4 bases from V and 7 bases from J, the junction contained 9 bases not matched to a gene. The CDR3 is CASSSRQGAGEQYF. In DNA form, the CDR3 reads TGTGCCAGCAGCTCGAGGCAGGGGGCAGGGGAGCAGTACTTC.